A selection of T cell receptor beta chains follows, all from one sample in a study of graft-versus-host responses after intestinal transplantation. Data came from immunoSEQ multiplex PCR; TCRdb stores just in-frame clones and leaves some out. The data contain about 18,000 clones, 75% to 95% of them singletons. Sequencing used PBMCs, obtained approximately 370 days after transplant. The receptor set was obtained from a human patient who received an intestinal transplant, so some T cells may come from the graft donor. Each CDR3 is given with its conserved first and last residue. Fields, in order: V gene, J gene, clone size, D gene, CDR3 protein, CDR3 DNA. A D gene is named only where the DNA matches it firmly. Only part of the rows carry a size: once, few, many, or a class if the clone is expanded.

TRBV28,TRBJ2-2,NA,NA,CASSLISQPITGELFF,TGTGCCAGCAGTTTAATATCCCAGCCCATTACCGGGGAGCTGTTTTTT
TRBV6-1,TRBJ2-7,NA,TRBD1,CASRGQGGSYEQYF,TGTGCCAGCAGGGGACAGGGAGGCTCCTACGAGCAGTACTTC
TRBV9,TRBJ2-2,NA,TRBD2,CASSVDGGTRELFF,TGTGCCAGCAGCGTAGACGGGGGGACCCGGGAGCTGTTTTTT
TRBV28,TRBJ2-1,NA,NA,CASSSSFGQFF,TGTGCCAGCAGTTCTAGCTTCGGCCAGTTCTTC
TRBV10-3,TRBJ2-1,NA,TRBD2,CAISDLGLAGATYNEQFF,TGTGCCATCAGTGACCTCGGTCTAGCGGGAGCAACCTACAATGAGCAGTTCTTC
TRBV5-1,TRBJ2-1,NA,TRBD1,CASRDRGRYNEQFF,TGCGCCAGCAGGGACAGGGGGCGATACAATGAGCAGTTCTTC
TRBV6-5,TRBJ1-1,NA,NA,CASSYLSYTEAFF,TGTGCCAGCAGTTACCTCAGTTACACTGAAGCTTTCTTT
TRBV6-4,TRBJ2-3,NA,NA,CASSRDWGTDTQYF,TGTGCCAGCAGTCGTGACTGGGGCACAGATACGCAGTATTTT
TRBV10-2,TRBJ1-5,NA,NA,CASSESGMSQPQHF,TGCGCCAGCAGTGAGTCGGGGATGAGTCAGCCCCAGCATTTT
TRBV6-5,TRBJ2-7,NA,TRBD2,CASSYRLAGSYEQYF,TGTGCCAGCAGTTACCGACTAGCGGGGAGCTACGAGCAGTACTTC
TRBV18,TRBJ2-3,NA,TRBD2,CASSPSGGAGTDTQYF,TGTGCCAGCTCACCATCCGGGGGGGCCGGGACAGATACGCAGTATTTT
TRBV21-1,TRBJ2-7,once,NA,CASSTPGQNLSSYEQYF,TGTGCCAGCAGCACCCCGGGACAGAACCTAAGCTCCTACGAGCAGTACTTC
TRBV2,TRBJ2-7,NA,NA,CASSDPPTPSYEQYF,TGTGCCAGCAGTGATCCACCAACCCCCTCCTACGAGCAGTACTTC
TRBV7-9,TRBJ2-3,NA,TRBD2,CASSYLAGVEDTQYF,TGTGCCAGCAGCTACCTAGCGGGAGTTGAAGATACGCAGTATTTT
TRBV5-1,TRBJ1-1,NA,NA,CASSLASFIENTEAFF,TGCGCCAGCAGCTTGGCCTCCTTCATCGAGAACACTGAAGCTTTCTTT
TRBV6-5,TRBJ2-1,NA,NA,CASRSGRLVHNEQFF,TGTGCCAGCAGGTCCGGGAGACTAGTCCACAATGAGCAGTTCTTC
TRBV4-3,TRBJ1-2,few,NA,CASSQDRANYGYTF,TGCGCCAGCAGCCAAGACAGGGCTAACTATGGCTACACCTTC